This passage covers 18 T cell receptor beta chains from one sample sequenced in a study of PD-1 blockade in classical Hodgkin lymphoma. Time point of the sample: cycle 4 day 1 (C4D1), after about 6 weeks of nivolumab. Exposure to brentuximab vedotin varied, and each patient had relapsed following autologous stem cell transplantation. Clones were read by immunoSEQ multiplex PCR, and TCRdb kept only the in-frame ones, dropping some. The table has roughly 86,000 clones, about 83% seen once; the top ten hold over 15%. The sequencing used peripheral blood mononuclear cells (PBMCs), collected before the fourth cycle of nivolumab. Every receptor here comes from a human donor with classical Hodgkin lymphoma.

This chain joins TRBV9 and TRBJ1-5, with a possible D match to TRBD1 (5 bases). Per germline, CDR1 SGDLS and CDR2 YYNGEE. There are 14 residues in the CDR3. Trimming took 3 bases from V and 5 from J, leaving 12 bases between them. CDR3 residues: CASSEKVQDQPQHF. CDR3 nucleotides: TGTGCCAGCAGCGAAAAGGTACAGGATCAGCCCCAGCATTTT.

The chain carries TRBV19 and TRBJ2-7; TRBD1 matches 8 bases. Germline assignment: CDR1 LNHDA and CDR2 SQIVND (reference sequence). The CDR3 spans 13 residues. V dropped 9 bases and J dropped 1; count of bases not matched to a gene: 5. CDR3 sequence: CASSTGGSYEQYF. Written as DNA, the CDR3 is TGTGCCAGCTCCACAGGGGGGTCCTACGAGCAGTACTTC.

This chain connects TRBV19 to TRBJ1-5; possible D gene TRBD1, 5 bases. CDR1 is LNHDA and CDR2 is SQIVND in the germline V gene (reference sequence). V was trimmed by 3 bases and J by 5 bases, leaving 8 bases between them. The length of the CDR3 is 13 residues. CDR3 amino acids: CASSIVRDQPQHF. CDR3 sequence (DNA): TGTGCCAGTAGTATTGTCAGGGATCAGCCCCAGCATTTT. Complete variable domain (other parts from reference TRBV19 and TRBJ1-5): DGGITQSPKYLFRKEGQNVTLSCEQNLNHDAMYWYRQDPGQGLRLIYYSQIVNDFQKGDIAEGYSVSREKKESFPLTVTSAQKNPTAFYLCASSIVRDQPQHFGDGTRLSIL.

V is TRBV7-8 and J is TRBJ2-7; 7 positions agree with TRBD1. V dropped 2 bases and J dropped 5; count of bases not matched to a gene: 15. The CDR3 has 17 amino acids. Germline V CDR1 and CDR2: SGHVS, FQNEAQ. The CDR3 DNA reads as TGTGCCAGCAGCTTATGGGGTGGGGCAGGGGGAATCAACGAGCAGTACTTC. This codes for CASSLWGGAGGINEQYF.

The gene calls are TRBV27 and TRBJ2-1; D possibly uses TRBD1 or TRBD2 (5 bases each). The germline CDR1 and CDR2 sequences are MNHEY and SMNVEV (reference sequence). CDR3 length: 12 residues. Trimming took 2 bases from V and 15 from J, leaving 14 bases between them. The CDR3 DNA follows: TGTGCCAGCAGTTTAATTGGGACCCGACCGTTCTTC. Its protein product is CASSLIGTRPFF.

V gene TRBV7-6 combines with J gene TRBJ2-5, with 11 bases fitting TRBD1. CDR1 and CDR2 from the germline V gene are SGHVS and FNYEAQ. The ends lost 5 bases at V and 5 bases at J; junction bases unmatched: 7. The CDR3 loop spans 15 amino acids. In nucleotides, the CDR3 is TGTGCCAGCAGCCCCGCGGGGGACAGGGGGGAGACCCAGTACTTC. Amino acid sequence: CASSPAGDRGETQYF.

The V call is TRBV2, the J call TRBJ2-7; D is uncertain. This CDR3 is 15 amino acids long. Germline assignment: CDR1 SNHLY and CDR2 FYNNEI. Deletions cut 7 bases from V and 5 bases from J, with 21 bases between. CDR3 residues: CASKFIGTALDEQYF. The DNA of the CDR3 is TGTGCCAGCAAGTTTATCGGAACCGCTCTAGACGAGCAGTACTTC. Based on the CDR3 plus reference TRBV2 and TRBJ2-7, the full variable domain is EPEVTQTPSHQVTQMGQEVILRCVPISNHLYFYWYRQILGQKVEFLVSFYNNEISEKSEIFDDQFSVERPDGSNFTLKIRSTKLEDSAMYFCASKFIGTALDEQYFGPGTRLTVT.

This clone was counted a single time. This chain uses TRBV7-2 with TRBJ1-2; D is perhaps TRBD1 (5 bases). Trimming stripped 1 base from V and 8 bases from J, with 17 bases between. Germline CDR1 SGHTA, CDR2 FQGNSA. This CDR3 contains 15 residues. In nucleotides, the CDR3 is TGTGCCAGCAGCTTAGTCCAGGGTTTAGTGGGAGGCTACACCTTC. It codes for CASSLVQGLVGGYTF.

The rearrangement links TRBV9 to TRBJ2-3; D ambiguous. Germline CDR1 reads SGDLS; CDR2 reads YYNGEE. V dropped 1 base and J dropped 0 bases, with 6 bases sitting between them. This CDR3 spans 14 amino acids. The CDR3 DNA is TGTGCCAGCAGCGTAATCACTAGCACAGATACGCAGTATTTT. Translation gives CASSVITSTDTQYF.

The rearrangement joins TRBV27 to TRBJ2-4; TRBD1 matches at 7 bases. J was trimmed by 8 bases and V by 4 bases; bases with no gene match: 8. Germline V gene lookup returns CDR1 MNHEY and CDR2 SMNVEV (reference sequence). CDR3 size: 14 residues. The CDR3 region is CASSSRTGYDIQYF. CDR3 nucleotide sequence: TGTGCCAGCAGTTCTCGGACAGGTTATGACATTCAGTACTTC.

The chain's CDR3 is CASSPRRAATNEKLFF. The CDR3 nucleotides are TGTGCCAGCTCACCTCGCAGGGCTGCAACTAATGAAAAACTGTTTTTT. This chain links TRBV18 with TRBJ1-4, with D perhaps matching TRBD1 (5 bases). The V and J ends lost 3 bases and 0 bases respectively, with 11 bases between them. The CDR3 has 16 amino acids. Germline CDR1 is KGHSH and CDR2 is LQKENI.

The rearrangement links TRBV27 to TRBJ1-2, with D possibly being TRBD1 (6 bases). This CDR3 spans 13 amino acids. CDR1 MNHEY and CDR2 SMNVEV come from the germline V gene (reference sequence). Trimming took off 4 bases at V and 8 bases at J, with 14 bases between the two ends. This CDR3 reads CASSSTGYGGYTF. CDR3 nucleotide sequence: TGTGCCAGCAGTTCAACAGGGTATGGGGGCTACACCTTC.

The CDR3 sequence: CASSSLAGSYEQYF. CDR3 DNA: TGTGCCAGCAGCTCTTTAGCGGGTTCCTACGAGCAGTACTTC. The V call is TRBV5-4, the J call TRBJ2-7; 7 bases agree with TRBD2. The CDR3 spans 14 residues. The germline V gene has CDR1 SGHNT and CDR2 YYREEE (reference sequence). The J segment lost 1 base and the V segment lost 3 bases, leaving 4 bases of the junction unmatched.

The chain employs TRBV30 and TRBJ2-1; D perhaps matches TRBD2 (7 bases). The germline CDR1 and CDR2 sequences are GTSNPN and SVGIG (reference sequence). V was shortened by 1 base and J by 2 bases, with 18 bases between the two germline ends. The CDR3 consists of 17 residues. CDR3 in DNA: TGTGCCTGGAGTGGGCGAGGGGGAGGGAGGACCTACAATGAGCAGTTCTTC. Translating gives CAWSGRGGGRTYNEQFF.

The rearrangement joins TRBV7-2 to TRBJ2-3, with unresolved D. The germline CDR1 and CDR2 sequences are SGHTA and FQGNSA. The germline V and J ends were trimmed by 5 bases and 0 bases, with 15 bases remaining between them. This CDR3 comprises 16 residues. The CDR3 DNA reads as TGTGCCAGCAGCGTCGTCGGGTCCTCTAGCACAGATACGCAGTATTTT. This codes for CASSVVGSSSTDTQYF.

This chain uses TRBV14 with TRBJ1-1; no clear D gene. This CDR3 contains 13 residues. Germline V CDR1 and CDR2: SGHDN, FVKESK. V was clipped by 0 bases and J by 7 bases, with 9 bases between them. The CDR3, as DNA: TGTGCCAGCAGCCAAGAGGGTTGGGGTGAAGCTTTCTTT. Translating it yields CASSQEGWGEAFF.

The chain employs TRBV30 and TRBJ2-3, with D possibly TRBD2 on 6 matching bases. The germline V gene encodes CDR1 GTSNPN and CDR2 SVGIG (reference sequence). V was trimmed by 2 bases and J by 9 bases, leaving 18 bases between them. The CDR3 totals 14 residues. This CDR3 is CAWSSLRGRGTQYF. CDR3 in DNA: TGTGCCTGGAGTTCTTTGCGGGGACGGGGGACGCAGTATTTT. The full variable domain, with the rest looked up from reference TRBV30 and TRBJ2-3, is SQTIHQWPATLVQPVGSPLSLECTVEGTSNPNLYWYRQAAGRGLQLLFYSVGIGQISSEVPQNLSASRPQDRQFILSSKKLLLSDSGFYLCAWSSLRGRGTQYFGPGTRLTVL.

The rearrangement joins TRBV7-3 to TRBJ2-1; TRBD2 matches 13 bases. From germline, CDR1 is SGHTA and CDR2 FQGTGA. The J segment lost 9 bases and the V segment lost 3 bases, leaving 2 bases of the junction unmatched. The length of the CDR3 is 14 residues. This CDR3 reads CASSFTSGRGEQFF. The CDR3 DNA follows: TGTGCCAGCAGCTTTACTAGCGGGAGGGGTGAGCAGTTCTTC.